This TCR beta chain was captured by sequencing in a study of T-cell reconstitution after alpha-beta-depleted transplantation in children. This clonotype has a count of ten or more. The library targeted TCRbeta and was prepared with unique molecular identifiers. TCRdb analysed the PCR reads with MiXCR anew, one entry per CDR3 protein. The table shows about 610,000 distinct CDR3 sequences, with roughly 10% occurring only once. Looked up from germline, CDR1 is MNHEY and CDR2 is SMNVEV (reference sequence). V lost 6 bases and J lost 3; bases outside the gene matches: 10. The CDR3 extends over 15 amino acids.

This TCR was recovered from a human donor who donated a stem cell graft to a child with acute myeloid leukemia. This chain links TRBV27 with TRBJ2-7; 8 bases map to TRBD2. Specimen: PBMCs from the stem cell graft donor, collected from the stem cell graft. CDR3 nucleotide sequence: TGTGCCAGCAGCCTGACTAGCGCCGGGAACTACGAGCAGTACTTC. As protein: CASSLTSAGNYEQYF.